Detailed here is one TCR beta chain. Trimming pared 4 bases from V and 2 bases from J, leaving 12 bases between. Germline values: CDR1 LNHDA, CDR2 SQIVND (reference sequence). CDR3 length equals 14 residues. This entry is derived from a study of cytomegalovirus exposure and HLA in healthy donors. The PCR made use of 60 Vbeta and 13 Jbeta primers. Using immunoSEQ multiplex PCR, the repertoire was profiled, and TCRdb retains in-frame clones only, with some absent. The sample shows about 190,000 clones, 79% of them seen only once. Sequencing input: PBMCs. This receptor was taken from a young woman in good health and CMV-seronegative. The gene calls are TRBV19 and TRBJ2-7, with a possible D match to TRBD1 (5 bases). The CDR3 region has the DNA TGTGCCAGTAGTACGGTTGCAGGGCCCTACGAGCAGTACTTC. This translates into CASSTVAGPYEQYF.